Below, 23 T cell receptor beta chains from the same sample are listed, as sequenced in a study of metastatic and nonmetastatic thyroid tumors. Thyroid surgery was preceded by no treatment in any patient. TCRdb reprocessed the PCR reads via MiXCR. The sample consists of 45,000 or so clones, less than 4.5% of them appearing once. Input material: blood. The receptors shown here come from a female donor with papillary thyroid cancer or a benign thyroid nodule (not recorded which). Some clones in this sample may be carry-over from other donors' samples.

This clone was recorded a few times. CDR3 DNA: TGCAGTGCTGGTAGGGGAGACTACGAGCAGTACTTC. Protein: CSAGRGDYEQYF. The rearrangement links TRBV20-1 to TRBJ2-7, with D tentatively TRBD1 or TRBD2 (5 bases each). With 5 bases removed from V and 3 bases from J, the gap between germline ends came to 11 bases. Looked up from germline, CDR1 is DFQATT and CDR2 is SNEGSKA (reference sequence). The CDR3 consists of 12 residues.

In its sample, this clone was seen many times. This chain links TRBV6-1 with TRBJ2-1; D ambiguous. Trimming removed 8 bases at V and 9 bases at J, with 11 bases between. Germline V lookup: CDR1 MNHNS, CDR2 SASEGT. The CDR3 has 11 residues. CDR3 bases: TGTGCCAGCCAATTTTACCGTGAGCAGTTCTTC. Its translation: CASQFYREQFF.

This clone was seen repeatedly, ten times or more. One junction end disagrees with the germline gene, perhaps due to a read error. The same CDR3 also results from other DNA sequences found in this sample. This sequence joins TRBV2 and TRBJ2-5; TRBD2 aligns across 9 bases. CDR3 length: 18 amino acids. The germline V gene encodes CDR1 SNHLY and CDR2 FYNNEI. The CDR3 coding sequence is TGTGCCAGCAGTGAAGAGGGGGGGGCTAGCGGGAACCAGGAGACCCAGTACTTC. It encodes CASSEEGGASGNQETQYF.

This clone was seen at least ten times. The chain couples TRBV6-1 to TRBJ1-4, with TRBD1 as a possible D gene (6 bases). Between the trimmed V and J ends, which lost 5 bases and 8 bases, there was a span of 12 bases. CDR1 MNHNS and CDR2 SASEGT come from the germline V gene. The CDR3 totals 13 residues. The CDR3 loop is CASSTGIREKLFF. The CDR3 DNA reads as TGTGCCAGCAGTACAGGGATTCGGGAAAAACTGTTTTTT.

The chain couples TRBV2 to TRBJ2-3; D call uncertain. The CDR3 length is 12 residues. Per the germline V gene, CDR1 is SNHLY and CDR2 is FYNNEI. V dropped 7 bases and J dropped 10 bases, with 15 bases sitting between them. CDR3 sequence (DNA): TGTGCCAGCACCTTGCATACCCTATCGCAGTATTTT. Translated, it gives CASTLHTLSQYF.

The table lists this clone with a few counts. The chain recombines TRBV5-1 with TRBJ2-1; the D gene is possibly TRBD1 (6 bases). Germline CDR1 is SGHRS and CDR2 is YFSETQ. The CDR3 totals 15 residues. Between the trimmed V and J ends, which lost 3 bases and 4 bases, there was a span of 14 bases. CDR3 nucleotides: TGCGCCAGCAGCTCTGGGGGCGGTTTATACAATGAGCAGTTCTTC. It is translated as CASSSGGGLYNEQFF.

A remark on this clone: An end of the junction does not agree with germline; a read error may underlie this. The gene calls are TRBV6-1 and TRBJ2-1; no firm D call. Germline V CDR1 and CDR2: MNHNS, SASEGT. CDR3 length: 12 amino acids. In nucleotides, the CDR3 is TGTGCCAGCACTGGACGGTACAATGAGCCGTTATTC. It yields the protein CASTGRYNEPLF.

This clone showed up many times. The chain uses TRBV29-1 and TRBJ2-3; TRBD2 matches at 9 bases. The trim removed 6 bases at V and 3 bases at J, leaving 7 bases unmatched. CDR1 and CDR2 (germline): SQVTM, ANQGSEA. The CDR3 extends over 14 amino acids. The CDR3 DNA reads TGCAGCGTGACGCGGGGGGGGGTAACAGATACGCAGTATTTT. This translates into CSVTRGGVTDTQYF.

As for this clone: A much larger clonotype is one base distant, so this may be a read error. The same CDR3 also results from other DNA sequences found in this sample. The chain recombines TRBV7-9 with TRBJ1-1; D perhaps matches TRBD1 (6 bases). CDR3 length equals 16 residues. Germline V gene data show CDR1 as SEHNR and CDR2 as FQNEAQ (reference sequence). V lost 5 bases, J lost 2 bases, and 18 bases lay in between. The DNA of the CDR3 is TGTGCCAGCAGCCCCGAGGGGACATCCCTCAACACTGAAGCTTTCTTT. This codes for CASSPEGTSLNTEAFF.

Many counts were recorded for this clone. The CDR3 bases are TGTGCCAGCAGTGTGGTAGGAAGGTATTCACCCCTCCACTTT. Its translation: CASSVVGRYSPLHF. The chain has TRBV2 and TRBJ1-6, with D uncertain. Per the germline V gene, CDR1 is SNHLY and CDR2 is FYNNEI. Trimming cost V 4 bases and J 8 bases, with 12 bases left between them. The CDR3 extends over 14 amino acids.

The CDR3 DNA is TGTGCCAGCAGTTTCCTTCGTGGGGAGCTGTTTTTT. This codes for CASSFLRGELFF. The chain is built from TRBV27 and TRBJ2-2; D is unresolved. This CDR3 comprises 12 residues. Germline CDR1 MNHEY, CDR2 SMNVEV (reference sequence). V dropped 3 bases and J dropped 8 bases, with 7 bases sitting between them.

This clone is categorized as medium-sized (0.01 to 0.1%). The chain combines TRBV20-1 with TRBJ2-7; 10 nucleotides line up with TRBD2. The germline V gene encodes CDR1 DFQATT and CDR2 SNEGSKA (reference sequence). Trimming at V came to 0 bases and at J to 0 bases, leaving 2 bases not matched to a gene. This CDR3 comprises 15 residues. CDR3 bases: TGCAGTGCTAGAGATAGCGGGAGGAACTCCTACGAGCAGTACTTC. Protein product: CSARDSGRNSYEQYF.

The chain joins TRBV24-1 to TRBJ1-2; the D is unclear. Germline V gives CDR1 KGHDR, CDR2 SFDVKD. The ends were cut back, 5 bases at V and 4 bases at J, with 10 bases in the middle. The CDR3 loop spans 13 amino acids. CDR3 in amino acids: CATSGLTLYGYTF. The CDR3 DNA sequence: TGTGCCACCAGTGGATTGACACTCTATGGCTACACCTTC.

This clone was detected many times. The chain has TRBV5-1 and TRBJ2-2, with D perhaps matching TRBD1 (6 bases). Trimming removed 2 bases at V and 7 bases at J, with 15 bases between. CDR1 SGHRS and CDR2 YFSETQ come from the germline V gene. The CDR3 contains 15 residues. The CDR3 DNA reads TGCGCCAGCAGCTTAACCGACAGGTCCAACGGGGAGCTGTTTTTT. This sequence encodes CASSLTDRSNGELFF.

This clone was counted many times. The chain recombines TRBV4-2 with TRBJ1-2, with TRBD1 matching 7 bases. V shed 1 base, J shed 2 bases, and the junction held 7 bases outside the gene matches. CDR1 and CDR2 from the germline V gene are LGHNA and YNFKEQ. This CDR3 comprises 16 residues. Here the CDR3 reads CASSQVSRTGNYGYTF. DNA for the CDR3: TGTGCCAGCAGCCAAGTGAGTCGGACAGGAAACTATGGCTACACCTTC.

The chain employs TRBV6-1 and TRBJ2-5; 10 nucleotides match TRBD1. This CDR3 is 14 amino acids long. From germline, CDR1 is MNHNS and CDR2 SASEGT. J was trimmed by 7 bases and V by 4 bases; bases with no gene match: 6. CDR3 sequence (DNA): TGTGCCAGCAGTGGCCGAAGACAGGGGGCGACCCAGTACTTC. It codes for CASSGRRQGATQYF.

This clone appeared once. Without the conserved terminal phenylalanine or tryptophan, this CDR3 likely stems from a read error. No DNA is shown, since the ends of the CDR3 on it are uncertain; the CDR3 is the one TCRdb lists. The CDR3 reads CASSVGDV. The chain is built from TRBV9 and TRBJ2-6; the table calls TRBD1, which could not be checked here. Germline values: CDR1 SGDLS, CDR2 YYNGEE. With termini counted, the CDR3 has 8 amino acids.

The chain is built from TRBV6-1 and TRBJ2-3; 11 bases are shared with TRBD1. This CDR3 region has 18 residues. The J segment lost 0 bases and the V segment lost 2 bases, leaving 7 bases of the junction unmatched. Germline V lookup: CDR1 MNHNS, CDR2 SASEGT. CDR3 region: CASSESVGTGGSTDTQYF. DNA of the CDR3: TGTGCCAGCAGTGAATCGGTGGGGACAGGGGGAAGCACAGATACGCAGTATTTT.

This clone was seen at least ten times. The gene calls are TRBV15 and TRBJ1-2; TRBD1 aligns across 7 bases. CDR3 size: 16 residues. CDR1 and CDR2 from the germline V gene are LNHNV and YYDKDF (reference sequence). Germline trimming cut 0 bases from V and 7 bases from J; bases unmatched to any gene: 11. This CDR3 is CATSRDLKRGPGGYTF. The CDR3 DNA sequence: TGTGCCACCAGCAGAGACCTAAAGAGGGGGCCGGGTGGCTACACCTTC.

This clone was picked up many times. The J gene is TRBJ2-1, the V gene TRBV7-3; TRBD1 might be the D (5 bases). Germline V gene lookup returns CDR1 SGHTA and CDR2 FQGTGA. The V and J ends lost 1 base and 5 bases respectively, with 6 bases between them. CDR3 length: 13 residues. CDR3 DNA: TGTGCCAGCAGCTTAAGCAGGGACAATGAGCAGTTCTTC. It specifies CASSLSRDNEQFF.

The chain links TRBV7-6 to TRBJ1-2; no firm D call. The V and J ends lost 6 bases and 8 bases respectively, with 16 bases between them. This CDR3 has 13 amino acids. Per the germline V gene, CDR1 is SGHVS and CDR2 is FNYEAQ. CDR3 protein: CASSSDRSAGYTF. The CDR3 DNA follows: TGTGCCAGCAGTTCCGACCGGAGTGCCGGCTACACCTTC. Together with reference TRBV7-6 and TRBJ1-2, the CDR3 gives the full variable domain: GAGVSQSPRYKVTKRGQDVALRCDPISGHVSLYWYRQALGQGPEFLTYFNYEAQQDKSGLPNDRFSAERPEGSISTLTIQRTEQRDSAMYRCASSSDRSAGYTFGSGTRLTVV.

This clone has at least ten counts. The rearrangement uses TRBV19 and TRBJ1-5; the D is unclear. The V gene lost 6 bases and the J gene lost 3 bases, with 9 bases spanning the gap. The CDR3 runs 13 residues. Germline lookup yields CDR1 LNHDA and CDR2 SQIVND (reference sequence). This CDR3 reads CASSRRVNQPQHF. The CDR3 coding sequence is TGTGCCAGTAGCCGTCGGGTCAATCAGCCCCAGCATTTT.

Comment on this clone: Different DNA sequences within this sample yield the same CDR3. The CDR3 bases are TGTGCCAGCAGCGCACGGGACAGGGGGCTTTATTCCTACAATGAGCAGTTCTTC. Its protein is CASSARDRGLYSYNEQFF. The chain carries TRBV6-1 and TRBJ2-1; 12 nucleotides agree with TRBD1. Germline loops: CDR1 MNHNS, CDR2 SASEGT. The CDR3 consists of 18 residues. The V gene end was trimmed by 6 bases and the J gene end by 1 base; junction bases not matched to a gene: 10.